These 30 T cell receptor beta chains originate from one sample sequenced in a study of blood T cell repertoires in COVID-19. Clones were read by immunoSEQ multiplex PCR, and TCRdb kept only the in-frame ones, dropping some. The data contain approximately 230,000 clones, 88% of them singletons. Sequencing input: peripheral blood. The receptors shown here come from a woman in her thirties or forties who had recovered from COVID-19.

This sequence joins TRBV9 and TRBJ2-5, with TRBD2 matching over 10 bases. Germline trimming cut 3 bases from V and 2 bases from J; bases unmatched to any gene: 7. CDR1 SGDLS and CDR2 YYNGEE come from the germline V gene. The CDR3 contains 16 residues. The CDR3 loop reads CASSEGKRGGQETQYF. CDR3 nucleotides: TGTGCCAGCAGCGAGGGGAAGCGGGGGGGACAAGAGACCCAGTACTTC.

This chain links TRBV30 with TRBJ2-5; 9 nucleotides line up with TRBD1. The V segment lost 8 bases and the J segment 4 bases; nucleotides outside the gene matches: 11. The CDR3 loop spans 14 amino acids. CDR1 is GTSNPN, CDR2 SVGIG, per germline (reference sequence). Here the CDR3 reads CALRLGTGIETQYF. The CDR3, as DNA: TGTGCCCTTCGGCTCGGGACAGGGATAGAGACCCAGTACTTC.

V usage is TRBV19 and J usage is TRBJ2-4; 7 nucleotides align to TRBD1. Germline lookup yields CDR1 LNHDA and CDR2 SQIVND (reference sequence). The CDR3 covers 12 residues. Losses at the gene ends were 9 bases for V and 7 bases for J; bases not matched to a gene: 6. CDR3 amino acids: CASAHRGNIQYF. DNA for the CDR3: TGTGCCAGCGCCCACAGGGGTAACATTCAGTACTTC. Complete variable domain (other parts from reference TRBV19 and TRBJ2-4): DGGITQSPKYLFRKEGQNVTLSCEQNLNHDAMYWYRQDPGQGLRLIYYSQIVNDFQKGDIAEGYSVSREKKESFPLTVTSAQKNPTAFYLCASAHRGNIQYFGAGTRLSVL.

For the CDR3, the DNA is TGTGCCAGCAGTTTCACAGGGAACTATGGCTACACCTTC. Translating it yields CASSFTGNYGYTF. The chain is built from TRBV28 and TRBJ1-2, with D possibly being TRBD1 (6 bases). CDR1 MDHEN and CDR2 SYDVKM come from the germline V gene. Trimming stripped 3 bases from V and 2 bases from J, with 7 bases between. The CDR3 covers 13 residues.

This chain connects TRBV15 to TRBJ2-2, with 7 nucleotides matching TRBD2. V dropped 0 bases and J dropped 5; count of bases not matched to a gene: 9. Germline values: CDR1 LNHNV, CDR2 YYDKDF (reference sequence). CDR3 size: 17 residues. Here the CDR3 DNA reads TGTGCCACCAGCAGAGATGGGAGGGAGGGGCGGACCGGGGAGCTGTTTTTT. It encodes CATSRDGREGRTGELFF.

CDR3 region: CAWRDRGRAGYTF. The CDR3 DNA sequence: TGTGCCTGGAGGGACAGGGGGCGAGCTGGCTACACCTTC. The chain uses TRBV30 and TRBJ1-2; 11 nucleotides match TRBD1. The CDR3 has 13 residues. Trimming removed 3 bases from V and 7 bases from J; junction bases left unmatched: 4. The V gene's germline CDR1 is GTSNPN and CDR2 SVGIG (reference sequence).

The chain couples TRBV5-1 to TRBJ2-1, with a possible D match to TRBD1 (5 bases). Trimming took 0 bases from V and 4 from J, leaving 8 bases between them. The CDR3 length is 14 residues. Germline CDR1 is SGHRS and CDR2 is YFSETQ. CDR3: CASSLEGNYNEQFF. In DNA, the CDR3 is TGCGCCAGCAGCTTGGAGGGGAATTACAATGAGCAGTTCTTC. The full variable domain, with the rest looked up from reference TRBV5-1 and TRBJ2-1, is KAGVTQTPRYLIKTRGQQVTLSCSPISGHRSVSWYQQTPGQGLQFLFEYFSETQRNKGNFPGRFSGRQFSNSRSEMNVSTLELGDSALYLCASSLEGNYNEQFFGPGTRLTVL.

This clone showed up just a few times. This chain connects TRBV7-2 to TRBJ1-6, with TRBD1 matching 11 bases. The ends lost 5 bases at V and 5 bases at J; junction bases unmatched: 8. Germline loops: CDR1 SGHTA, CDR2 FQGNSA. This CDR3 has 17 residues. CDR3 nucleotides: TGTGCCAGCAGCCCGGAAGGGACAGGGGGTAATAATTCACCCCTCCACTTT. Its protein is CASSPEGTGGNNSPLHF.

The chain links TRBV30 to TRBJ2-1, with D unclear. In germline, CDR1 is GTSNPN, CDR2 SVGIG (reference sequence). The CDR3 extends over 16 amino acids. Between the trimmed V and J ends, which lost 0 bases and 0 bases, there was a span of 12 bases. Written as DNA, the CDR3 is TGTGCCTGGAGTGTACATAAGACTTACTCCTACAATGAGCAGTTCTTC. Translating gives CAWSVHKTYSYNEQFF.

CDR3 sequence: CASSLDAGGDYGYTF. Written as DNA, the CDR3 is TGCGCCAGCAGCTTGGATGCCGGGGGAGACTATGGCTACACCTTC. The J gene is TRBJ1-2, the V gene TRBV5-1; TRBD1 is a possible D gene (5 bases). V was pared by 0 bases and J by 3 bases, with 12 bases between. CDR3 size: 15 residues. Germline lookup yields CDR1 SGHRS and CDR2 YFSETQ.

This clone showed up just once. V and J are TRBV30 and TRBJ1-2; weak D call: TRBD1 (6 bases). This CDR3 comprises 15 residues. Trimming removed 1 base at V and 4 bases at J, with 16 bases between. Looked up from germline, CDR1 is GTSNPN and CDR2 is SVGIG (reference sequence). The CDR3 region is CAWSAKPGEGYGYTF. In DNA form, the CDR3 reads TGTGCCTGGAGTGCAAAGCCAGGGGAAGGCTATGGCTACACCTTC.

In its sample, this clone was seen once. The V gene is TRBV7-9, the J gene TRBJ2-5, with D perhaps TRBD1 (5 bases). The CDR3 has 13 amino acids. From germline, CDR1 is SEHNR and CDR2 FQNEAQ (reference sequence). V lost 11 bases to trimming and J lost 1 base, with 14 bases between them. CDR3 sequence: CAGALAVQETQYF. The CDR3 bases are TGTGCCGGGGCCTTGGCAGTCCAAGAGACCCAGTACTTC.

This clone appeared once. The CDR3, as DNA: TGTGCCAGCAGAGGGACAGGGGGCACGGGGTATGGCTACACCTTC. It yields the protein CASRGTGGTGYGYTF. The chain uses TRBV25-1 and TRBJ1-2; 12 nucleotides align to TRBD1. Germline V CDR1 and CDR2: MGHDK, SYGVNS. The CDR3 consists of 15 residues. The V segment lost 6 bases and the J segment 5 bases; nucleotides outside the gene matches: 7.

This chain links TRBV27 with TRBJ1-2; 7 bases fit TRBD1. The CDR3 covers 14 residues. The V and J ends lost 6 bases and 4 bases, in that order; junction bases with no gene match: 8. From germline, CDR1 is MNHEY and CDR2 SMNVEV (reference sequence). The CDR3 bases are TGTGCCAGCAGGACCACCGGGACAGTCTATGGCTACACCTTC. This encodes CASRTTGTVYGYTF.

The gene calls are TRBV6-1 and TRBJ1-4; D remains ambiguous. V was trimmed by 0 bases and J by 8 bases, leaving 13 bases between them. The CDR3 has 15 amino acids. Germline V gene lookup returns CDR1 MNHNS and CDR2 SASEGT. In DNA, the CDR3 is TGTGCCAGCAGTGAAGCGCTAGGCAGCACCGAAAAACTGTTTTTT. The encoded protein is CASSEALGSTEKLFF.

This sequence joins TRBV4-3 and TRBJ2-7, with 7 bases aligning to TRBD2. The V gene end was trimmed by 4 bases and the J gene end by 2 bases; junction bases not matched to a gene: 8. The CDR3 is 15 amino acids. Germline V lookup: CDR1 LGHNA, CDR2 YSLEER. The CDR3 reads CASSPTAGTTYEQYF. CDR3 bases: TGCGCCAGCAGCCCGACCGCGGGGACTACCTACGAGCAGTACTTC.

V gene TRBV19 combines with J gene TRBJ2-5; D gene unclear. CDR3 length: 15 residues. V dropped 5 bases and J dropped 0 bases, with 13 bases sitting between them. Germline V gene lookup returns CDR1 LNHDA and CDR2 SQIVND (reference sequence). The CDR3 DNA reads TGTGCCAGTAGTCCCCTCATGGGCTACCAAGAGACCCAGTACTTC. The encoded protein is CASSPLMGYQETQYF.

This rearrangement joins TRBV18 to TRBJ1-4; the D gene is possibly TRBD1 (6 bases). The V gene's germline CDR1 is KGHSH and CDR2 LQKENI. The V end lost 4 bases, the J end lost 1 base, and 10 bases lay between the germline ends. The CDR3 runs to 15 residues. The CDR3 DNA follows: TGTGCCAGCTCACTCACAGGGTTAACTAATGAAAAACTGTTTTTT. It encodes CASSLTGLTNEKLFF.

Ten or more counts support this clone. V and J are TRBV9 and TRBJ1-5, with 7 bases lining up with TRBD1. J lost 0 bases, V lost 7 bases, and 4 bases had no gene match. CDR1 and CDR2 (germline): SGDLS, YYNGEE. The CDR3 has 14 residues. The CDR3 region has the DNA TGTGCCAGCGGCGACAGGGATAGCAATCAGCCCCAGCATTTT. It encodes CASGDRDSNQPQHF.

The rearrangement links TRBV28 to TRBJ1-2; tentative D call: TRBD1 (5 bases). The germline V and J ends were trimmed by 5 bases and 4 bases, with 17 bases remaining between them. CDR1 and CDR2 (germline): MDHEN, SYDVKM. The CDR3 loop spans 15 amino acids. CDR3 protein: CASSTSQGKGYGYTF. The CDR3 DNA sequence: TGTGCCAGCAGTACCAGCCAGGGCAAGGGCTATGGCTACACCTTC.

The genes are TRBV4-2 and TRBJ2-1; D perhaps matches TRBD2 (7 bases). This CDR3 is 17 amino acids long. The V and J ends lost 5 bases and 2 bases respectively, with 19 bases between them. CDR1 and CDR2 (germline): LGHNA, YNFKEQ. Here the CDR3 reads CASSAVWGEGAYNEQFF. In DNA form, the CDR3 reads TGTGCCAGCAGCGCCGTCTGGGGGGAGGGGGCCTACAATGAGCAGTTCTTC.

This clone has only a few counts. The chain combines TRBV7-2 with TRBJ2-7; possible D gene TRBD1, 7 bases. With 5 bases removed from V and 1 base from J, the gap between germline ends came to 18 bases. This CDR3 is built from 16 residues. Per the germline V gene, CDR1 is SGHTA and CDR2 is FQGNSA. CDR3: CASSPSGDRSSYEQYF. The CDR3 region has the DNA TGTGCCAGCAGCCCTTCGGGGGACAGAAGTTCCTACGAGCAGTACTTC.

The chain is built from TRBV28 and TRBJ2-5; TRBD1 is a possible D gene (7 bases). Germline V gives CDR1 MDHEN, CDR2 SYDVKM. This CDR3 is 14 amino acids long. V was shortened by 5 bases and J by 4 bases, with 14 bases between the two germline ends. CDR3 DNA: TGTGCCAGCAGTGTACACAGGGGAGGAGAGACCCAGTACTTC. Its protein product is CASSVHRGGETQYF.

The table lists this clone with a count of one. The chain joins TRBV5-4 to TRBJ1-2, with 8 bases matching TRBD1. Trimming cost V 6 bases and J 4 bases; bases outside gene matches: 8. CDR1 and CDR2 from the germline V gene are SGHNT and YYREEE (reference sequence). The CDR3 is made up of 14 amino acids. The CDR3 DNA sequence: TGTGCCAGCAATTCTAAGACAGGGGTCTATGGCTACACCTTC. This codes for CASNSKTGVYGYTF.

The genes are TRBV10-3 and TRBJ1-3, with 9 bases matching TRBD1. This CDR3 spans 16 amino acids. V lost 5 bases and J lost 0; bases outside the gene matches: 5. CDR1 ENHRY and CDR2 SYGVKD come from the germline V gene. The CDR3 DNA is TGTGCCATCAGTAGGACAGGGGCGAGCTCTGGAAACACCATATATTTT. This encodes CAISRTGASSGNTIYF.

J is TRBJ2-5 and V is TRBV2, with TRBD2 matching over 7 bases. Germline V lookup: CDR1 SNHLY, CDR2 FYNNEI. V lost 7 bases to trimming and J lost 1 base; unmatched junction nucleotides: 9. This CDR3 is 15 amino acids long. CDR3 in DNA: TGTGCCAGCAAGATTACTAGCGCCCTCCAAGAGACCCAGTACTTC. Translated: CASKITSALQETQYF.

Here the CDR3 reads CASSLTPGIQPQHF. The CDR3 nucleotides are TGTGCCAGCAGCTTAACCCCGGGGATTCAGCCCCAGCATTTT. The chain recombines TRBV7-2 with TRBJ1-5; D is unresolved. The CDR3 covers 14 residues. V lost 2 bases to trimming and J lost 6 bases, with 11 bases between them. Germline CDR1 SGHTA, CDR2 FQGNSA.

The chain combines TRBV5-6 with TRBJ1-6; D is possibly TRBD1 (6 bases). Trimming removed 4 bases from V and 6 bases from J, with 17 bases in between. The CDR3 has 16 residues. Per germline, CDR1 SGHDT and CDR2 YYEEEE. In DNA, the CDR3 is TGTGCCAGCAGCCCGGGGTGGGCCAGGGGTAATTCACCCCTCCACTTT. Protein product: CASSPGWARGNSPLHF.

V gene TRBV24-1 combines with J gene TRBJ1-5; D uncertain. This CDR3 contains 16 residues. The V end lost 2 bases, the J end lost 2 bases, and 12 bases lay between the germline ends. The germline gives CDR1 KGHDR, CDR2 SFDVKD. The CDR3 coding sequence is TGTGCCACCAGTGATTCCAGTAGAGGGCGCAATCAGCCCCAGCATTTT. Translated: CATSDSSRGRNQPQHF.

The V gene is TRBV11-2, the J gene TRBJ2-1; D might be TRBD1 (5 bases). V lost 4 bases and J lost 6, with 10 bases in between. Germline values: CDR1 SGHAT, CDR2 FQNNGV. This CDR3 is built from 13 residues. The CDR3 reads CASSWGQGNEQFF. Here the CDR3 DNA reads TGTGCCAGCAGCTGGGGTCAGGGCAATGAGCAGTTCTTC.